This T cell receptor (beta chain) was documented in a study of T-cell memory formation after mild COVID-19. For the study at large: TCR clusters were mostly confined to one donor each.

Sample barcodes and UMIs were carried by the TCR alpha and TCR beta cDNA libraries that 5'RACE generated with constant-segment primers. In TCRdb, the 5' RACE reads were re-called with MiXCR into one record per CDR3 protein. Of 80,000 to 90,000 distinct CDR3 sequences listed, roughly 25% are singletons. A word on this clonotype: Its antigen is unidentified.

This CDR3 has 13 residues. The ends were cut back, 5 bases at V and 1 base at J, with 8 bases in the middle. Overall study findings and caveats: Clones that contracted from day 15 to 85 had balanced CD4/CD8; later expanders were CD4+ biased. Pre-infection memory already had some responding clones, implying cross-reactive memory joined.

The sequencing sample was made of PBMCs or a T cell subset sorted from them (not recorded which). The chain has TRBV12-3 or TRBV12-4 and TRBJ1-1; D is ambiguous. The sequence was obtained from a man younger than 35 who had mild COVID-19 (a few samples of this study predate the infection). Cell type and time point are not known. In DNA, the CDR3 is TGTGCCAGCAGTCACAGATCGAACACTGAAGCTTTCTTT. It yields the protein CASSHRSNTEAFF.